Listed below are T cell receptor beta chains from one sample, sequenced in a study of blood T cell repertoires in COVID-19. Generated by immunoSEQ multiplex PCR, the TCRdb table keeps only in-frame clones and is missing some. The sample lists 110,000 to 150,000 clones, roughly 87% occurring once. The sequencing input was peripheral blood. The origin of the receptors is a man between 65 and 80 years old with acute or convalescent COVID-19. CDR3s include the opening cysteine and the closing phenylalanine or tryptophan. The order of the fields is clone size, D gene, V gene, J gene, CDR3 DNA, CDR3 protein. A D gene is named only where the DNA matches it firmly. Only part of the rows carry a size: once, few, many, or a class if the clone is expanded.

NA,TRBD1,TRBV30,TRBJ1-1,TGTGCCTGGAGTATACAGGGGGCGCGAGCTTTCTTT,CAWSIQGARAFF
NA,TRBD1,TRBV6-4,TRBJ2-1,TGTGCCAGCAGTGCCCATTCTGGGACAGTATCCTACAATGAGCAGTTCTTC,CASSAHSGTVSYNEQFF
once,TRBD2,TRBV5-4,TRBJ2-5,TGTGCCAGCAGCAGACCGGGACTAGCGGGAGTAGGGGAGACCCAGTACTTC,CASSRPGLAGVGETQYF
NA,TRBD2,TRBV19,TRBJ2-5,TGTGCCAGTAGCCGGGGGACTAGCGGGGGGAGGCGAGAGACCCAGTACTTC,CASSRGTSGGRRETQYF
NA,NA,TRBV28,TRBJ1-4,TGTGCCAGCAGCCTGAGGGAAAAACTGTTTTTT,CASSLREKLFF
NA,NA,TRBV30,TRBJ1-1,TGTGCCTGGAGTGTCTTACAGGGTAGGAACACTGAAGCTTTCTTT,CAWSVLQGRNTEAFF
once,NA,TRBV29-1,TRBJ2-4,TGCAGCGCCCGGACAACTCTAGCCAAAAACATTCAGTACTTC,CSARTTLAKNIQYF
NA,NA,TRBV11-2,TRBJ1-6,TGTGCCAGCAGCTGGGGGGGCGTCAACTTGAACAATTCACCCCTCCACTTT,CASSWGGVNLNNSPLHF
NA,TRBD1,TRBV2,TRBJ2-2,TGTGCCAGCAGGGGGACAGAGAGCACCGGGGAGCTGTTTTTT,CASRGTESTGELFF
NA,NA,TRBV5-4,TRBJ1-2,TGTGCCAGCAGCTTGGTCGTTTCGGAACTATCCGGCTACACCTTC,CASSLVVSELSGYTF